The source of this TCR beta chain is a study of CD8+ T cells in alopecia areata. Investigators isolated RNA and reverse transcribed it into cDNA to act as the sequencing template. Here immunoSEQ multiplex PCR was the method, and the copy in TCRdb shows in-frame clones only, minus some. The data hold around 5,000 clones, with roughly 63% observed a single time. V lost 6 bases, J lost 5 bases, and 13 bases lay in between. Germline V lookup: CDR1 SEHNR, CDR2 FQNEAQ (reference sequence). The CDR3 is made up of 13 amino acids. Researchers gathered lesional scalp punch biopsies and peripheral blood from patients with alopecia areata. This clone was seen a handful of times.

The receptor was derived from a human donor with alopecia areata. The chain links TRBV7-9 to TRBJ1-2; D not certain. This material consisted of skin, taken at week 0. CDR3 nucleotides: TGTGCCAGCAGTACCCCCCCACTATATGGCTACACCTTC. It encodes CASSTPPLYGYTF.